Listed below are T cell receptor beta chains from one sample, sequenced in a study of radiotherapy plus CTLA-4 blockade in lung cancer. The table came from immunoSEQ multiplex PCR; TCRdb's copy has only in-frame clones and leaves some out. The profile shows 50,000 or so clones, around 69% of them singletons. Sequencing was performed on peripheral blood, taken from a patient treated with radiotherapy plus ipilimumab. These receptors were taken from a human donor with non-small cell lung cancer who had stable disease on radiotherapy plus ipilimumab. Each CDR3 is given with its conserved first and last residue. The D gene is left open where the match is weak. Rows give clone size only sometimes, using once, few, many, or a class for an expanded clone.

j_gene: TRBJ2-2; d_gene: NA; v_gene: TRBV6-5; abundance: few; CDR3nt: TGTGCCAGCAGGCGGGGGAACACCGGGGAGCTGTTTTTT; CDR3aa: CASRRGNTGELFF
j_gene: TRBJ1-2; d_gene: NA; v_gene: TRBV6-5; abundance: few; CDR3nt: TGTGCCAGCACCTCACCACCAGATTCCTATGGCTACACCTTC; CDR3aa: CASTSPPDSYGYTF
j_gene: TRBJ2-3; d_gene: TRBD2; v_gene: TRBV7-2; abundance: NA; CDR3nt: TGTGCCAGCAGCCCCATAAGCGGGGTCCGAGGAGATACGCAGTATTTT; CDR3aa: CASSPISGVRGDTQYF
j_gene: TRBJ1-2; d_gene: NA; v_gene: TRBV10-1; abundance: NA; CDR3nt: TGCGCCAGCAGTGATGGTTATGGCTACACCTTC; CDR3aa: CASSDGYGYTF
j_gene: TRBJ1-4; d_gene: TRBD1; v_gene: TRBV19; abundance: NA; CDR3nt: TGTGCCAGTCAAGACAGGGTAAAGTTGAATGAAAAACTGTTTTTT; CDR3aa: CASQDRVKLNEKLFF
j_gene: TRBJ1-2; d_gene: NA; v_gene: TRBV6-1; abundance: NA; CDR3nt: TGTGCCAGCTTACGGGGCCTAGGCGTATACTATGGCTACACCTTC; CDR3aa: CASLRGLGVYYGYTF
j_gene: TRBJ1-3; d_gene: NA; v_gene: TRBV5-5; abundance: few; CDR3nt: TGTGCCAGCAGCTTACAAGTCAGGGGCTCTGGAAACACCATATATTTT; CDR3aa: CASSLQVRGSGNTIYF
j_gene: TRBJ1-2; d_gene: NA; v_gene: TRBV5-1; abundance: NA; CDR3nt: TGCGCCAGCAGCTTGGGACCCTCGGCCAACTATGGCTACACCTTC; CDR3aa: CASSLGPSANYGYTF
j_gene: TRBJ1-5; d_gene: TRBD1; v_gene: TRBV9; abundance: NA; CDR3nt: TGTGCCAGCAGCGGTTCAGGGGGCGGCAATCAGCCCCAGCATTTT; CDR3aa: CASSGSGGGNQPQHF
j_gene: TRBJ2-5; d_gene: NA; v_gene: TRBV11-2; abundance: NA; CDR3nt: TGTGCCAGCAGCCGAGTAGGAACTAGCCCGGGCTTAGGGGAGACCCAGTACTTC; CDR3aa: CASSRVGTSPGLGETQYF
j_gene: TRBJ1-2; d_gene: NA; v_gene: TRBV10-2; abundance: NA; CDR3nt: TGCGCCAGCGGCTTCCAGGGAAGTGGCTACACCTTC; CDR3aa: CASGFQGSGYTF
j_gene: TRBJ1-1; d_gene: NA; v_gene: TRBV9; abundance: NA; CDR3nt: TGTGCCAGCAGCCTCGACAGTTGGACTGAAGCTTTCTTT; CDR3aa: CASSLDSWTEAFF
j_gene: TRBJ2-7; d_gene: NA; v_gene: TRBV7-2; abundance: NA; CDR3nt: TGTGCCAGCAGCTTGGGCTGGGGGGTCTACGAGCAGTACTTC; CDR3aa: CASSLGWGVYEQYF
j_gene: TRBJ2-5; d_gene: TRBD2; v_gene: TRBV7-8; abundance: NA; CDR3nt: TGTGCCAGCAGCTTAAGGTCGGGGGGAATGAAGACCCAGTACTTC; CDR3aa: CASSLRSGGMKTQYF
j_gene: TRBJ1-2; d_gene: NA; v_gene: TRBV30; abundance: NA; CDR3nt: TGTGCCTGGAGCGAGGGTTTGGCGTACTATGGCTACACCTTC; CDR3aa: CAWSEGLAYYGYTF
j_gene: TRBJ2-3; d_gene: NA; v_gene: TRBV2; abundance: NA; CDR3nt: TGTGCCAGCAGACTCCGGGCCCAAAGCACAGATACGCAGTATTTT; CDR3aa: CASRLRAQSTDTQYF
j_gene: TRBJ2-1; d_gene: TRBD1; v_gene: TRBV7-9; abundance: NA; CDR3nt: TGTGCCAGCAGCCCCGGACTTCAGGGGGCGATCTACAATGAGCAGTTCTTC; CDR3aa: CASSPGLQGAIYNEQFF
j_gene: TRBJ1-5; d_gene: NA; v_gene: TRBV5-1; abundance: NA; CDR3nt: TGCGCCAGCAGCTTGGAGGTCAATCAGCCCCAGCATTTT; CDR3aa: CASSLEVNQPQHF
j_gene: TRBJ1-6; d_gene: TRBD1; v_gene: TRBV30; abundance: NA; CDR3nt: TGTGCCTGGAGGGTCAGGGGGGAAAGTAATTCACCCCTCCACTTT; CDR3aa: CAWRVRGESNSPLHF
j_gene: TRBJ1-1; d_gene: NA; v_gene: TRBV10-3; abundance: few; CDR3nt: TGTGCCATCAGCGACAGGTCCCGTCCTGAAGCTTTCTTT; CDR3aa: CAISDRSRPEAFF
j_gene: TRBJ1-2; d_gene: TRBD1; v_gene: TRBV5-5; abundance: NA; CDR3nt: TGTGCCAGCAGCTTGGAAAGGGACAGGGGCAATGGCTACACCTTC; CDR3aa: CASSLERDRGNGYTF
j_gene: TRBJ1-1; d_gene: NA; v_gene: TRBV18; abundance: NA; CDR3nt: TGTGCCAGCTCACCTCAAGGGAACACTGAAGCTTTCTTT; CDR3aa: CASSPQGNTEAFF
j_gene: TRBJ2-7; d_gene: NA; v_gene: TRBV6-1; abundance: NA; CDR3nt: TGTGCCAGCTCCTCCGGCCAGGGGTCCGAGCAGTACTTC; CDR3aa: CASSSGQGSEQYF
j_gene: TRBJ2-7; d_gene: NA; v_gene: TRBV5-4; abundance: few; CDR3nt: TGTGCCAGCAGCTCGCCCCTCTCCTACGAGCAGTACTTC; CDR3aa: CASSSPLSYEQYF
j_gene: TRBJ1-6; d_gene: NA; v_gene: TRBV6-6; abundance: few; CDR3nt: TGTGCCAGCAGTCCCCAGCCTTTTAATTCACCCCTCCACTTT; CDR3aa: CASSPQPFNSPLHF
j_gene: TRBJ1-2; d_gene: NA; v_gene: TRBV10-3; abundance: few; CDR3nt: TGTGCCATCAGGGTTAACTATGGCTACACCTTC; CDR3aa: CAIRVNYGYTF
j_gene: TRBJ1-6; d_gene: NA; v_gene: TRBV30; abundance: NA; CDR3nt: TGTGCCTGGAAAGGAGTTTCCTATAATTCACCCCTCCACTTT; CDR3aa: CAWKGVSYNSPLHF
j_gene: TRBJ1-1; d_gene: NA; v_gene: TRBV6-5; abundance: NA; CDR3nt: TGTGCCAGCACCTTCGGCACTGAAGCTTTCTTT; CDR3aa: CASTFGTEAFF
j_gene: TRBJ2-3; d_gene: TRBD1; v_gene: TRBV9; abundance: NA; CDR3nt: TGTGCCAGCAGCGTACAGGGGGCCAGAAGCACAGATACGCAGTATTTT; CDR3aa: CASSVQGARSTDTQYF
j_gene: TRBJ1-5; d_gene: TRBD1; v_gene: TRBV7-9; abundance: NA; CDR3nt: TGTGCCAGCAGCTTAGGTTTGGGGACAGGGTTAAATCAGCCCCAGCATTTT; CDR3aa: CASSLGLGTGLNQPQHF
j_gene: TRBJ1-5; d_gene: TRBD1; v_gene: TRBV6-1; abundance: NA; CDR3nt: TGTGCCAGCAGTACAGGGGTCAATCAGCCCCAGCATTTT; CDR3aa: CASSTGVNQPQHF
j_gene: TRBJ2-1; d_gene: NA; v_gene: TRBV10-3; abundance: NA; CDR3nt: TGTGCCATCAGTGAGTTCGAACAGACACCTTACAATGAGCAGTTCTTC; CDR3aa: CAISEFEQTPYNEQFF
j_gene: TRBJ1-6; d_gene: NA; v_gene: TRBV6-4; abundance: medium-sized; CDR3nt: TGTGCCAGCAGCTCCTCGGGGGGTTCTAATTCACCCCTCCACTTT; CDR3aa: CASSSSGGSNSPLHF
j_gene: TRBJ1-3; d_gene: NA; v_gene: TRBV30; abundance: NA; CDR3nt: TGTGCCTGGAGTAGACTAACGACAGGAAGCGTTAAAAACACCATATATTTT; CDR3aa: CAWSRLTTGSVKNTIYF
j_gene: TRBJ2-1; d_gene: NA; v_gene: TRBV30; abundance: NA; CDR3nt: TGTGCCTGGAGCACAGACTACAATGAGCAGTTCTTC; CDR3aa: CAWSTDYNEQFF
j_gene: TRBJ2-5; d_gene: TRBD2; v_gene: TRBV6-1; abundance: NA; CDR3nt: TGTGCCAGCAGTGAAAAGAGGCGGGAAGCGGGGGCCAAGACCCAGTACTTC; CDR3aa: CASSEKRREAGAKTQYF
j_gene: TRBJ1-1; d_gene: NA; v_gene: TRBV27; abundance: once; CDR3nt: TGTGCCAGCAGTTTCCGAAAGGGTGAAGCTTTCTTT; CDR3aa: CASSFRKGEAFF
j_gene: TRBJ1-1; d_gene: TRBD1; v_gene: TRBV5-4; abundance: NA; CDR3nt: TGTGCCAGCAGCGCTGGGACAGCGCGCCACAGTGAAGCTTTCTTT; CDR3aa: CASSAGTARHSEAFF
j_gene: TRBJ1-2; d_gene: NA; v_gene: TRBV9; abundance: NA; CDR3nt: TGTGCCAGCAGCCCCACGGGACCCCACGGCTACACCTTC; CDR3aa: CASSPTGPHGYTF
j_gene: TRBJ2-1; d_gene: TRBD2; v_gene: TRBV5-5; abundance: NA; CDR3nt: TGTGCCAGCAGCACCACGGGGGGATCCGGAGGGAATGAGCAGTTCTTC; CDR3aa: CASSTTGGSGGNEQFF
j_gene: TRBJ2-1; d_gene: TRBD1; v_gene: TRBV6-1; abundance: NA; CDR3nt: TGTGCCAGCAGTGGGCAGGGGGCCTACAATGAGCAGTTCTTC; CDR3aa: CASSGQGAYNEQFF
j_gene: TRBJ1-5; d_gene: NA; v_gene: TRBV7-2; abundance: once; CDR3nt: TGTGCCAGCAGCTTAGCTTCCCACAGGGAGGGTCAGCCCCAGCATTTT; CDR3aa: CASSLASHREGQPQHF
j_gene: TRBJ1-2; d_gene: NA; v_gene: TRBV6-5; abundance: once; CDR3nt: TGTGCCAGCAGTTACTCGAGTTTATCGGGGGCGCTTGGCTACACCTTC; CDR3aa: CASSYSSLSGALGYTF
j_gene: TRBJ2-2; d_gene: TRBD2; v_gene: TRBV7-8; abundance: NA; CDR3nt: TGTGCCAGCAGCCGGACTAGCGGGGACCTTACCGGGGAGCTGTTTTTT; CDR3aa: CASSRTSGDLTGELFF
j_gene: TRBJ1-1; d_gene: NA; v_gene: TRBV7-2; abundance: NA; CDR3nt: TGTGCCAGCAGCTTAAAAATGCGGACGACTGAAGCTTTCTTT; CDR3aa: CASSLKMRTTEAFF
j_gene: TRBJ2-7; d_gene: TRBD1; v_gene: TRBV10-3; abundance: once; CDR3nt: TGTGCCATCATCGGGACAGGCACCCGCAAGCAGTACTTC; CDR3aa: CAIIGTGTRKQYF
j_gene: TRBJ1-3; d_gene: NA; v_gene: TRBV9; abundance: NA; CDR3nt: TGTGCCAGCCGGAGGGAGTACGGAAACACCATATATTTT; CDR3aa: CASRREYGNTIYF
j_gene: TRBJ2-1; d_gene: TRBD2; v_gene: TRBV7-7; abundance: NA; CDR3nt: TGTGCCAGCAGCTTAGCCCCCCGACTAGCGGGGGGTTACAATGAGCAGTTCTTC; CDR3aa: CASSLAPRLAGGYNEQFF
j_gene: TRBJ2-7; d_gene: NA; v_gene: TRBV5-6; abundance: NA; CDR3nt: TGTGCCAGCAGCTTGGGGGCAGGGACCTACGAGCAGTACTTC; CDR3aa: CASSLGAGTYEQYF
j_gene: TRBJ1-5; d_gene: NA; v_gene: TRBV19; abundance: NA; CDR3nt: TGTGCCAGTAGTAAACGTCGGGATCAGCCCCAGCATTTT; CDR3aa: CASSKRRDQPQHF
j_gene: TRBJ2-1; d_gene: TRBD1; v_gene: TRBV18; abundance: NA; CDR3nt: TGTGCCAGCTCCAGGGACAGCTCCTACAATGAGCAGTTCTTC; CDR3aa: CASSRDSSYNEQFF
j_gene: TRBJ1-6; d_gene: NA; v_gene: TRBV5-1; abundance: few; CDR3nt: TGCGCCACCAGAACAGGGTACTATAATTCACCCCTCCACTTT; CDR3aa: CATRTGYYNSPLHF
j_gene: TRBJ2-1; d_gene: NA; v_gene: TRBV7-2; abundance: NA; CDR3nt: TGTGCCAGCAGCTTCAGGGGAACGATCCCCTACAATGAGCAGTTCTTC; CDR3aa: CASSFRGTIPYNEQFF
j_gene: TRBJ2-7; d_gene: NA; v_gene: TRBV2; abundance: once; CDR3nt: TGTGCCAGCAGTGCGAAAGAAGGGGTCTCCTACGAGCAGTACTTC; CDR3aa: CASSAKEGVSYEQYF